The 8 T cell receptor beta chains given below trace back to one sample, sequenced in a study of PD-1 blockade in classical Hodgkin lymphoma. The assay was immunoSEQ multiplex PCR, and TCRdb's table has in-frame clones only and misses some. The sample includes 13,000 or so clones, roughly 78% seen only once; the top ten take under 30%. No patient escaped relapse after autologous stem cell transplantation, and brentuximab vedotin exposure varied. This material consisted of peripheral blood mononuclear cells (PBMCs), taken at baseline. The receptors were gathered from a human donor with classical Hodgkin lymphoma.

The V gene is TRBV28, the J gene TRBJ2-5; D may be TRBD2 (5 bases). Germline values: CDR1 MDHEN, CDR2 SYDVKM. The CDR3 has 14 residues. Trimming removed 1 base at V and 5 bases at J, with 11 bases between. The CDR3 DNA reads TGTGCCAGCAGTTTATCCATAGCGACCGAGACCCAGTACTTC. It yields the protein CASSLSIATETQYF.

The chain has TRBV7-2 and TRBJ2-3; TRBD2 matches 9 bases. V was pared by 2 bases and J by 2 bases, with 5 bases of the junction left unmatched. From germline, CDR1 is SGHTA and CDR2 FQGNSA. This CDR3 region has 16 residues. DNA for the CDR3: TGTGCCAGCAGCTTAAATAGCGGGGGATCCACAGATACGCAGTATTTT. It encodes CASSLNSGGSTDTQYF.

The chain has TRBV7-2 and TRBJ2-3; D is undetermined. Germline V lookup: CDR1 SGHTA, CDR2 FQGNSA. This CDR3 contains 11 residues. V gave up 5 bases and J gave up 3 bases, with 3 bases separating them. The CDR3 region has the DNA TGTGCCAGCAGCCGTACAGATACGCAGTATTTT. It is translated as CASSRTDTQYF.

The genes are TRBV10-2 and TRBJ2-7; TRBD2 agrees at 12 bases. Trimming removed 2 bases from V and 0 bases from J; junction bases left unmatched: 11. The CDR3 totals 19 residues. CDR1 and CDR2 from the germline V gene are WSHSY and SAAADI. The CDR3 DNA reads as TGCGCCAGCAGTGAGCTGAGGCTAGCGGGAGGGCCAAGCTCCTACGAGCAGTACTTC. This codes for CASSELRLAGGPSSYEQYF.

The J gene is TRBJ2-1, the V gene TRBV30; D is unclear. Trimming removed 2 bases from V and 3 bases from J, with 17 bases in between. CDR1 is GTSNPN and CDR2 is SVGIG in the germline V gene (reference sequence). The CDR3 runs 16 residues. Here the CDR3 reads CAWSRLQMTRYNEQFF. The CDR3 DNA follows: TGTGCCTGGAGTCGCCTTCAAATGACTCGCTACAATGAGCAGTTCTTC.

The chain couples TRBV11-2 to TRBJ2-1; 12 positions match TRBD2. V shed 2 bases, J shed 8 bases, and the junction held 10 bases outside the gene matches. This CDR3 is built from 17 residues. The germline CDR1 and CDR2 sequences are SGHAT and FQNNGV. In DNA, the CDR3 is TGTGCCAGCAGCTTATGGCCGACTAGCGGGAGTAGACATGAGCAGTTCTTC. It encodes CASSLWPTSGSRHEQFF.

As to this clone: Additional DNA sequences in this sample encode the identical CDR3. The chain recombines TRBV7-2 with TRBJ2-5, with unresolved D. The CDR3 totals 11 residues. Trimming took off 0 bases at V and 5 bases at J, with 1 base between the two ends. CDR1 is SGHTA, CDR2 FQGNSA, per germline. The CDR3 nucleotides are TGTGCCAGCAGCTTAGCGGAGACCCAGTACTTC. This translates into CASSLAETQYF.

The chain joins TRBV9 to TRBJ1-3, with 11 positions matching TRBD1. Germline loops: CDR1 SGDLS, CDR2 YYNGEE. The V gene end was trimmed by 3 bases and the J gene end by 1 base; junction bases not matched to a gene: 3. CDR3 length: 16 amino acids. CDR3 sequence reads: CASSGTGGWSGNTIYF. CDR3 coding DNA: TGTGCCAGCAGCGGGACAGGGGGCTGGTCTGGAAACACCATATATTTT. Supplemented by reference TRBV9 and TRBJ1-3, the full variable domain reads DSGVTQTPKHLITATGQRVTLRCSPRSGDLSVYWYQQSLDQGLQFLIQYYNGEERAKGNILERFSAQQFPDLHSELNLSSLELGDSALYFCASSGTGGWSGNTIYFGEGSWLTVV.